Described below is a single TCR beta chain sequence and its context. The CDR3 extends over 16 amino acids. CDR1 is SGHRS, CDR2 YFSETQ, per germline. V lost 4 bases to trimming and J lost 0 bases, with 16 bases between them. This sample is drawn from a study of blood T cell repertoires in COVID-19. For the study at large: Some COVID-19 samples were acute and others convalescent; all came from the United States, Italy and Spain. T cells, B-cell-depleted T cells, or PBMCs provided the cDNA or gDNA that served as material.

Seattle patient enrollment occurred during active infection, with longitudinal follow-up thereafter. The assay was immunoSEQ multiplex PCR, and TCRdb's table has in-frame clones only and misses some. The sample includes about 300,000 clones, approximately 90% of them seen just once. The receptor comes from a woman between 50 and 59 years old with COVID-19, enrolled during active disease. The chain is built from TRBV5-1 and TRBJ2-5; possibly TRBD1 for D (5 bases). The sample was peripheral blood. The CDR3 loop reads CASSPRMGPYQETQYF. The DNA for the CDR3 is TGCGCCAGCAGCCCACGGATGGGGCCGTACCAAGAGACCCAGTACTTC. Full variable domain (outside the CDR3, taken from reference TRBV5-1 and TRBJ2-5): KAGVTQTPRYLIKTRGQQVTLSCSPISGHRSVSWYQQTPGQGLQFLFEYFSETQRNKGNFPGRFSGRQFSNSRSEMNVSTLELGDSALYLCASSPRMGPYQETQYFGPGTRLLVL.